What follows are 27 T cell receptor beta chains derived from one specimen sequenced in a study of cytomegalovirus exposure and HLA in healthy donors. Primers: 60 Vbeta forward and 13 Jbeta reverse. TCRdb keeps only in-frame clones here, not all; method: immunoSEQ multiplex PCR. The sample has approximately 80,000 clones, 74% seen once. Sequenced: PBMCs. Receptor source: a man in his thirties or forties in good health and CMV-seropositive.

The V call is TRBV5-1, the J call TRBJ2-7; D is unresolved. Germline lookup yields CDR1 SGHRS and CDR2 YFSETQ. The length of the CDR3 is 11 residues. With 2 bases removed from V and 5 bases from J, the gap between germline ends came to 5 bases. The CDR3 is CASSFADEQYF. CDR3 nucleotide sequence: TGCGCCAGCAGCTTCGCGGACGAGCAGTACTTC. The complete variable domain, with remaining parts taken from reference TRBV5-1 and TRBJ2-7, reads KAGVTQTPRYLIKTRGQQVTLSCSPISGHRSVSWYQQTPGQGLQFLFEYFSETQRNKGNFPGRFSGRQFSNSRSEMNVSTLELGDSALYLCASSFADEQYFGPGTRLTVT.

The chain combines TRBV7-3 with TRBJ2-3; 10 nucleotides match TRBD1. The ends lost 4 bases at V and 2 bases at J; junction bases unmatched: 6. Germline V gives CDR1 SGHTA, CDR2 FQGTGA. CDR3 size: 16 residues. The CDR3: CASSSRTGGNTDTQYF. For the CDR3, the DNA is TGTGCCAGCAGCTCCAGGACAGGGGGTAACACAGATACGCAGTATTTT.

This clone has just a few counts. J is TRBJ1-5 and V is TRBV30; TRBD1 aligns across 7 bases. The CDR3 loop spans 16 amino acids. Germline CDR1 GTSNPN, CDR2 SVGIG (reference sequence). Germline trimming cut 2 bases from V and 3 bases from J; bases unmatched to any gene: 10. The chain's CDR3 is CAWSTRQGRDNQPQHF. CDR3 in DNA: TGTGCCTGGAGTACCCGACAGGGACGTGACAATCAGCCCCAGCATTTT.

The rearrangement links TRBV5-6 to TRBJ1-4, with 8 positions matching TRBD1. Germline-derived CDR1 and CDR2 are SGHDT and YYEEEE. Trimming took 3 bases from V and 11 from J; bases not matched to a gene: 12. CDR3 length: 15 residues. The CDR3, as DNA: TGTGCCAGCAGCTCTCCGGGACAGGAGGGAAAGAAACTGTTTTTT. Amino acids: CASSSPGQEGKKLFF. Variable domain in full (rest from reference TRBV5-6 and TRBJ1-4): DAGVTQSPTHLIKTRGQQVTLRCSPKSGHDTVSWYQQALGQGPQFIFQYYEEEERQRGNFPDRFSGHQFPNYSSELNVNALLLGDSALYLCASSSPGQEGKKLFFGSGTQLSVL.

The chain carries TRBV7-9 and TRBJ1-1, with D possibly TRBD1 on 5 matching bases. V was cut by 4 bases and J by 7 bases, with 13 bases left in between. This CDR3 spans 13 amino acids. Germline CDR1 reads SEHNR; CDR2 reads FQNEAQ (reference sequence). The DNA for the CDR3 is TGTGCCAGCAGCTCAATCCAGGGCGGTGAAGCTTTCTTT. This codes for CASSSIQGGEAFF.

The V gene is TRBV6-5, the J gene TRBJ2-7; D remains unclear. Trimming removed 2 bases from V and 1 base from J, with 6 bases in between. Germline loops: CDR1 MNHEY, CDR2 SVGAGI. The CDR3 contains 13 residues. CDR3 sequence (DNA): TGTGCCAGCAGTTACGACATGTCCTACGAGCAGTACTTC. This gives the protein CASSYDMSYEQYF.

The rearrangement joins TRBV6-5 to TRBJ2-1; TRBD2 agrees at 9 bases. V was pared by 2 bases and J by 8 bases, with 7 bases of the junction left unmatched. This CDR3 has 15 amino acids. Germline V gene sequence: CDR1 MNHEY, CDR2 SVGAGI. CDR3 loop: CASSYDGSGGDEQFF. CDR3 nucleotide sequence: TGTGCCAGCAGTTACGATGGTAGCGGGGGAGATGAGCAGTTCTTC.

V usage is TRBV12-5 and J usage is TRBJ2-4; maybe TRBD2 (6 bases). Trimming stripped 5 bases from V and 7 bases from J, with 9 bases between. There are 12 residues in the CDR3. Germline assignment: CDR1 LGHNT and CDR2 FRNRAP. This CDR3 reads CASGPGGNIQYF. The DNA for the CDR3 is TGTGCTAGTGGTCCCGGGGGTAACATTCAGTACTTC.

This sequence joins TRBV6-5 and TRBJ1-2, with D perhaps TRBD1 (6 bases). Germline V gene sequence: CDR1 MNHEY, CDR2 SVGAGI. V lost 2 bases and J 4 bases, leaving 17 bases between the germline ends. This CDR3 is built from 16 residues. The CDR3 is CASSYTTVGGIYGYTF. CDR3 DNA: TGTGCCAGCAGTTACACGACAGTTGGGGGCATCTATGGCTACACCTTC.

The table lists this clone with a count of one. Compared with germline, one end of the junction differs, possibly owing to a read error. The rearrangement uses TRBV4-2 and TRBJ1-2; tentative D call: TRBD1 (6 bases). The CDR3 has 11 amino acids. The germline V gene encodes CDR1 LGHNA and CDR2 YNFKEQ. The CDR3 DNA sequence: TGTGCCAGCAGCCAAGGGGGGCTGTTGAACTTC. Translated, it gives CASSQGGLLNF.

The chain couples TRBV29-1 to TRBJ2-5, with 9 bases lining up with TRBD1. The CDR3 length is 14 residues. V shed 4 bases and J 4 bases; nucleotides not matched to a gene: 7. The germline V gene encodes CDR1 SQVTM and CDR2 ANQGSEA. This CDR3 is CSVVVTGGRETQYF. CDR3 in DNA: TGCAGCGTTGTTGTCACAGGGGGCAGAGAGACCCAGTACTTC.

The genes are TRBV2 and TRBJ2-1; tentative D call: TRBD1 (6 bases). V lost 1 base, J lost 3 bases, and 13 bases lay in between. This CDR3 is built from 16 residues. CDR1 and CDR2 from the germline V gene are SNHLY and FYNNEI. CDR3 sequence reads: CASSEVRGMIYNEQFF. In nucleotides, the CDR3 is TGTGCCAGCAGTGAAGTCAGGGGTATGATCTACAATGAGCAGTTCTTC.

This clone came up a few times. The V call is TRBV6-5, the J call TRBJ1-1; TRBD1 is a possible D gene (5 bases). Germline CDR1 MNHEY, CDR2 SVGAGI. The V and J ends lost 5 bases and 1 base respectively, with 14 bases between them. The CDR3 is made up of 15 amino acids. The CDR3 coding sequence is TGTGCCAGCAGTGCGACAGAAGGGTGGAACACTGAAGCTTTCTTT. Translating gives CASSATEGWNTEAFF.

The J gene is TRBJ2-1, the V gene TRBV7-3; no firm D call. V was trimmed by 5 bases and J by 0 bases, leaving 8 bases between them. The length of the CDR3 is 14 residues. Germline V CDR1 and CDR2: SGHTA, FQGTGA. The CDR3 region is CASSAMSSYNEQFF. In nucleotides, the CDR3 is TGTGCCAGCAGCGCTATGAGCTCCTACAATGAGCAGTTCTTC.

The rearrangement joins TRBV6-5 to TRBJ2-7; TRBD1 aligns across 7 bases. Trimming took 6 bases from V and 0 from J; bases not matched to a gene: 5. There are 14 residues in the CDR3. Germline CDR1 reads MNHEY; CDR2 reads SVGAGI. CDR3 sequence reads: CASSLGTASYEQYF. DNA for the CDR3: TGTGCCAGCAGCCTAGGGACAGCCTCCTACGAGCAGTACTTC.

This clone has just a few counts. The rearrangement links TRBV10-1 to TRBJ2-2, with D unclear. The length of the CDR3 is 16 residues. The germline V and J ends were trimmed by 7 bases and 6 bases, with 21 bases remaining between them. The germline V gene has CDR1 WNHNN and CDR2 SYGVQD (reference sequence). The CDR3 sequence is CASILRPENRPGELFF. Written as DNA, the CDR3 is TGCGCCAGCATTTTGAGACCGGAGAACCGCCCCGGGGAGCTGTTTTTT.

The genes are TRBV19 and TRBJ1-5; D not resolved. The V and J ends lost 2 bases and 7 bases respectively, with 6 bases between them. Looked up from germline, CDR1 is LNHDA and CDR2 is SQIVND (reference sequence). This CDR3 region has 12 residues. CDR3 nucleotide sequence: TGTGCCAGTAGTATAACCGGGCAGCCCCAGCATTTT. This encodes CASSITGQPQHF. Together with reference TRBV19 and TRBJ1-5, the CDR3 gives the full variable domain: DGGITQSPKYLFRKEGQNVTLSCEQNLNHDAMYWYRQDPGQGLRLIYYSQIVNDFQKGDIAEGYSVSREKKESFPLTVTSAQKNPTAFYLCASSITGQPQHFGDGTRLSIL.

The chain recombines TRBV11-3 with TRBJ2-3, with D unresolved. CDR3 length: 11 amino acids. V gave up 4 bases and J gave up 5 bases, with 4 bases separating them. Germline assignment: CDR1 SGHNT and CDR2 YENEEA. The DNA for the CDR3 is TGTGCCAGCAGCTCAAAAGATACGCAGTATTTT. Encoded protein: CASSSKDTQYF.

V usage is TRBV11-3 and J usage is TRBJ1-1; no firm D call. Per germline, CDR1 SGHNT and CDR2 YENEEA. The germline V and J ends were trimmed by 3 bases and 0 bases, with 8 bases remaining between them. The CDR3 totals 14 residues. The CDR3 region has the DNA TGTGCCAGCAGCTTGGGAGGGTTGAACACTGAAGCTTTCTTT. Translation: CASSLGGLNTEAFF. Supplemented by reference TRBV11-3 and TRBJ1-1, the full variable domain reads EAGVVQSPRYKIIEKKQPVAFWCNPISGHNTLYWYLQNLGQGPELLIRYENEEAVDDSQLPKDRFSAERLKGVDSTLKIQPAELGDSAVYLCASSLGGLNTEAFFGQGTRLTVV.

The V call is TRBV5-6, the J call TRBJ2-7; 11 nucleotides match TRBD1. Per the germline V gene, CDR1 is SGHDT and CDR2 is YYEEEE. The length of the CDR3 is 14 residues. With 4 bases clipped from V and 5 bases from J, the junction kept 5 bases outside the gene matches. This CDR3 is CASSADRGRDEQYF. CDR3 sequence (DNA): TGTGCCAGCAGCGCGGACAGGGGGCGCGACGAGCAGTACTTC.

This clone was recorded a few times. The rearrangement joins TRBV29-1 to TRBJ1-1; D is uncertain. CDR3 length: 14 residues. Germline V CDR1 and CDR2: SQVTM, ANQGSEA. Trimming removed 6 bases at V and 3 bases at J, with 17 bases between. The CDR3 coding sequence is TGCAGCGTCGTGAATGCGGGAAGGGACACTGAAGCTTTCTTT. The encoded protein is CSVVNAGRDTEAFF.

This clone came up once. The genes are TRBV6-1 and TRBJ2-5; no firm D call. V lost 2 bases to trimming and J lost 3 bases, with 10 bases between them. The germline V gene encodes CDR1 MNHNS and CDR2 SASEGT. This CDR3 is 14 amino acids long. The CDR3 here is CASSEILQEETQYF. In DNA, the CDR3 is TGTGCCAGCAGTGAAATTTTGCAGGAAGAGACCCAGTACTTC.

V usage is TRBV13 and J usage is TRBJ1-1; TRBD1 matches 8 bases. CDR1 and CDR2 from the germline V gene are PRHDT and FYEKMQ (reference sequence). Losses at the gene ends were 5 bases for V and 3 bases for J; bases not matched to a gene: 14. The CDR3 sequence is 17 residues long. The CDR3 DNA reads as TGTGCCAGCAGCATTAGATCCCACAGGGGGAAAGACACTGAAGCTTTCTTT. It encodes CASSIRSHRGKDTEAFF.

The DNA of the CDR3 is TGTGCCAGCTGCAGGGACAGTTCCTACGAGCAGTACTTC. Translated: CASCRDSSYEQYF. V is TRBV6-5 and J is TRBJ2-7; 7 bases map to TRBD1. Unmatched junction bases numbered 5, after V lost 8 bases and J lost 1 base. Germline CDR1 MNHEY, CDR2 SVGAGI. The CDR3 consists of 13 residues.

J is TRBJ2-3 and V is TRBV29-1; 11 nucleotides match TRBD2. This CDR3 has 14 amino acids. V lost 4 bases and J lost 5; bases outside the gene matches: 5. CDR1 is SQVTM, CDR2 ANQGSEA, per germline. DNA for the CDR3: TGCAGCGTTGTAGCGGGGGGGCTGGGAGATACGCAGTATTTT. It codes for CSVVAGGLGDTQYF.

The chain couples TRBV5-1 to TRBJ2-5; TRBD1 aligns across 7 bases. CDR1 SGHRS and CDR2 YFSETQ come from the germline V gene. The V gene end was trimmed by 3 bases and the J gene end by 2 bases; junction bases not matched to a gene: 4. This CDR3 spans 14 amino acids. The CDR3 DNA reads TGCGCCAGCAGCTCGACAGGGAATCAAGAGACCCAGTACTTC. Residues: CASSSTGNQETQYF.

The rearrangement uses TRBV5-1 and TRBJ2-3; tentative D call: TRBD1 (6 bases). V lost 0 bases, J lost 4 bases, and 15 bases lay in between. Germline V gene data show CDR1 as SGHRS and CDR2 as YFSETQ. CDR3 length: 16 amino acids. DNA for the CDR3: TGCGCCAGCAGCTTGGGGCAGGGGATAAGCGCAGATACGCAGTATTTT. Amino acids: CASSLGQGISADTQYF.